This T cell receptor beta chain was captured in a study of control samples from healthy donors and cancer patients. The CDR3 is made up of 13 amino acids. Per the germline V gene, CDR1 is SGHTA and CDR2 is FQGNSA. Concerning this clone: The junction differs from germline at one of its ends, possibly a read error.

TCRdb keeps only in-frame clones here, not all; method: immunoSEQ multiplex PCR. The data contain around 250,000 clones, about four fifths of them singletons. This sequence was found in a woman aged 55-70 years with lung cancer. The J gene is TRBJ2-3, the V gene TRBV7-2, with 10 bases that match TRBD2. Sequenced input: PBMCs. The CDR3 sequence is CASSSPLAGDLGF. The CDR3 region has the DNA TGTGCCAGCAGCTCCCCTCTAGCGGGAGATCTAGGATTT. Using reference TRBV7-2 and TRBJ2-3 for the parts outside the CDR3, the full variable domain is GAGVSQSPSNKVTEKGKDVELRCDPISGHTALYWYRQSLGQGLEFLIYFQGNSAPDKSGLPSDRFSAERTGGSVSTLTIQRTQQEDSAVYLCASSSPLAGDLGFGPGTRLTVL.